One and the same sample provided the 27 T cell receptor beta chains below, sequenced in a study of blood T cells in healthy people across ages. A second PCR of roughly 7 to 11 cycles used a sample-barcoded 5' primer and a J-beta primer mix. TCRdb redid the calling of the 5' RACE reads with MiXCR, one entry per CDR3 protein. Here the sample spans roughly 680,000 distinct CDR3 sequences, approximately 52% being singletons. The source material was blood. The receptors derive from a woman of 80 years or more in good health.

The chain carries TRBV5-1 and TRBJ2-2, with 10 bases aligning to TRBD2. This CDR3 has 16 amino acids. The germline V gene encodes CDR1 SGHRS and CDR2 YFSETQ. The V and J ends lost 4 bases and 7 bases, in that order; junction bases with no gene match: 10. CDR3 DNA sequence: TGCGCCAGCAGCCCCCTAGCGGGGGCCGGCAGCGGGGAGCTGTTTTTT. It codes for CASSPLAGAGSGELFF.

CDR3 DNA: TGCAGCGTTGAAGTGGGTCCAGAGACCCAGTACTTC. This sequence encodes CSVEVGPETQYF. The chain combines TRBV29-1 with TRBJ2-5; D call uncertain. The CDR3 runs to 12 residues. The V gene lost 1 base and the J gene lost 4 bases, with 7 bases spanning the gap. Per the germline V gene, CDR1 is SQVTM and CDR2 is ANQGSEA.

The chain combines TRBV6-5 with TRBJ2-4; 7 bases are a match to TRBD2. The J call is doubtful: the DNA matches TRBJ2-7 better. Germline assignment: CDR1 MNHEY and CDR2 SVGAGI. The CDR3 is 15 residues long. CDR3 sequence (DNA): TGTGCCAGCAGGATCTGGGTGAGCGGGATCTACGAGCAGTACTTC. Translation: CASRIWVSGIYEQYF.

This chain links TRBV7-7 with TRBJ2-1; D might be TRBD1 or TRBD2, each matching 5 bases. CDR3 size: 13 residues. V lost 4 bases and J 4 bases, leaving 8 bases between the germline ends. Per germline, CDR1 SSHAT and CDR2 FNYEAQ (reference sequence). The CDR3 here is CASSWDRYNEQFF. The CDR3 nucleotides are TGTGCCAGCAGCTGGGACCGGTACAATGAGCAGTTCTTC.

V usage is TRBV6-2 or TRBV6-3 and J usage is TRBJ2-5, with TRBD1 identical over 7 bases. V was pared by 6 bases and J by 10 bases, with 17 bases of the junction left unmatched. The CDR3 totals 15 residues. Germline V gives CDR1 MNHEY, CDR2 SVGEGT. The CDR3 is CASSRDRLPGPGQYF. The DNA for the CDR3 is TGTGCCAGCAGCCGGGACAGACTCCCAGGGCCAGGCCAGTACTTC.

This clonotype was observed a few times. The genes are TRBV7-2 and TRBJ2-7; a weak D match, TRBD2 (6 bases). V lost 2 bases and J lost 3, with 14 bases in between. There are 15 residues in the CDR3. CDR1 is SGHTA, CDR2 FQGNSA, per germline. For the CDR3, the DNA is TGTGCCAGCAGCTTACTGGCGGGGATTGACTACGAGCAGTACTTC. Its protein is CASSLLAGIDYEQYF. Complete variable domain (other parts from reference TRBV7-2 and TRBJ2-7): GAGVSQSPSNKVTEKGKDVELRCDPISGHTALYWYRQSLGQGLEFLIYFQGNSAPDKSGLPSDRFSAERTGGSVSTLTIQRTQQEDSAVYLCASSLLAGIDYEQYFGPGTRLTVT.

This clonotype showed up many times. The chain links TRBV3-1 to TRBJ2-3; TRBD2 matches at 7 bases. The CDR3 runs to 17 residues. J gave up 5 bases and V 2 bases, and 13 bases lay outside the gene matches. Germline V lookup: CDR1 LGHDT, CDR2 YNNKEL (reference sequence). In nucleotides, the CDR3 is TGTGCCAGCAGCCAATGGATGGTAACCCGCGGGGGAGATACGCAGTATTTT. The encoded protein is CASSQWMVTRGGDTQYF.

This clonotype was detected ten times or more. This chain connects TRBV29-1 to TRBJ2-7; D perhaps matches TRBD2 (5 bases). Trimming pared 5 bases from V and 2 bases from J, leaving 16 bases between. This CDR3 has 14 residues. Looked up from germline, CDR1 is SQVTM and CDR2 is ANQGSEA. CDR3 DNA: TGCAGCGTTTTACTAGGGATCTCCGCCTACGAGCAGTACTTC. Protein: CSVLLGISAYEQYF.

CDR3 sequence (DNA): TGTGCCAGCAGTTGGGGATCGGCGGAATCCCCCCTGTTTTTT. Protein product: CASSWGSAESPLFF. The chain combines TRBV12-3 or TRBV12-4 with TRBJ1-4; D gene uncertain. V lost 4 bases to trimming and J lost 14 bases, with 20 bases between them. This CDR3 is 14 amino acids long.

The rearrangement uses TRBV20-1 and TRBJ2-4, with 7 positions matching TRBD2. With 6 bases clipped from V and 0 bases from J, the junction kept 14 bases outside the gene matches. The CDR3 is 17 amino acids. The germline V gene has CDR1 DFQATT and CDR2 SNEGSKA (reference sequence). Here the CDR3 reads CSANQPLADLAKNIQYF. The CDR3 DNA reads as TGCAGTGCCAACCAACCTCTAGCGGATCTAGCCAAAAACATTCAGTACTTC.

This chain joins TRBV10-3 and TRBJ2-4; the D gene is possibly TRBD1 (5 bases). CDR3 length equals 10 residues. V was cut by 10 bases and J by 8 bases, with 9 bases left in between. The germline CDR1 and CDR2 sequences are ENHRY and SYGVKD. In nucleotides, the CDR3 is TGTGCCACAAAAGGGGACATTCAGTACTTC. Translation gives CATKGDIQYF.

This chain links TRBV18 with TRBJ2-5, with TRBD1 identical over 11 bases. The DNA matches TRBJ2-7 better at its end, which makes the J call doubtful. Germline loops: CDR1 KGHSH, CDR2 LQKENI. This CDR3 comprises 15 residues. CDR3 coding DNA: TGTGCCAGCTCCCCCAAGGGGACAGGGGGTTACGAGCAGTACTTC. Amino acid sequence: CASSPKGTGGYEQYF.

V is TRBV7-2 and J is TRBJ2-5; 7 bases line up with TRBD1. The J call could be wrong; TRBJ2-7 is a better fit for the DNA end. The CDR3 sequence is 14 residues long. The germline V gene encodes CDR1 SGHTA and CDR2 FQGNSA. Here the CDR3 DNA reads TGTGCCAGCAGGGGGGTTGACAGGGTTCTCGAGCAGTACTTC. Its protein is CASRGVDRVLEQYF.

This clonotype was recorded a few times. The V and J genes are TRBV12-3 or TRBV12-4 and TRBJ1-2; tentatively, D is TRBD1 (6 bases). V lost 6 bases and J lost 8, with 10 bases in between. This CDR3 is 11 amino acids long. CDR3 coding DNA: TGTGCCAGCAGGGGGGGCGACGGCTACACCTTC. It is translated as CASRGGDGYTF.

CDR3 DNA sequence: TGCAGCGTTGATGATGGAGGGGCGAATGAAAAACTGTTTTTT. It is translated as CSVDDGGANEKLFF. V and J are TRBV29-1 and TRBJ1-4; a weak D match, TRBD1 (5 bases). In germline, CDR1 is SQVTM, CDR2 ANQGSEA. CDR3 length: 14 amino acids. Trimming shortened V by 3 bases and J by 5 bases, and 13 bases separated the two germline ends. Full variable domain (outside the CDR3, taken from reference TRBV29-1 and TRBJ1-4): SAVISQKPSRDICQRGTSLTIQCQVDSQVTMMFWYRQQPGQSLTLIATANQGSEATYESGFVIDKFPISRPNLTFSTLTVSNMSPEDSSIYLCSVDDGGANEKLFFGSGTQLSVL.

Worth noting for this clonotype: A much larger clonotype is one base distant, so this may be a read error. V usage is TRBV6-4 and J usage is TRBJ1-6; 11 bases agree with TRBD1. There are 14 residues in the CDR3. Germline loops: CDR1 MRHNA, CDR2 SNTAGT. CDR3 nucleotides: TGTGCCAGCAGTGCCGGGACAGGGGGTTCACCCCCCCACTTT. It codes for CASSAGTGGSPPHF.

This clonotype was recorded many times. The rearrangement uses TRBV4-1 and TRBJ2-7; a weak D match, TRBD2 (6 bases). The CDR3 contains 16 residues. Trimming left V 7 bases short and J 2 bases short, with 21 bases between. Germline-derived CDR1 and CDR2 are MGHRA and YSYEKL. The CDR3 DNA reads as TGCGCCAGCAAAAGGCAAGACCGGGACTCCGCCTACGAGCAGTACTTC. Protein product: CASKRQDRDSAYEQYF.

Concerning this clonotype itself: Being one base from a much bigger clone, this may be a read error. The chain recombines TRBV9 with TRBJ2-5; D is unresolved. The CDR3 totals 17 residues. Trimming cost V 0 bases and J 11 bases, with 26 bases left between them. The germline gives CDR1 SGDLS, CDR2 YYNGEE. The CDR3 loop is CASSVDLGGLRYNEQYF. The DNA for the CDR3 is TGTGCCAGCAGCGTAGATCTCGGTGGTCTGAGGTATAATGAGCAGTACTTC.

The genes are TRBV5-1 and TRBJ2-3; TRBD1 aligns across 7 bases. The V segment lost 0 bases and the J segment 0 bases; nucleotides outside the gene matches: 10. The germline gives CDR1 SGHRS, CDR2 YFSETQ. This CDR3 comprises 18 residues. The CDR3 protein is CASSLEGGKRGSTDTQYF. The CDR3, as DNA: TGCGCCAGCAGCTTGGAAGGGGGCAAGAGGGGAAGCACAGATACGCAGTATTTT.

The V gene is TRBV4-3, the J gene TRBJ2-1, with TRBD2 identical over 9 bases. This CDR3 has 15 amino acids. After removal of 1 base from V and 9 bases from J, the junction contained 7 bases not matched to a gene. The germline gives CDR1 LGHNA, CDR2 YSLEER. The CDR3 coding sequence is TGCGCCAGCAGCCAAGCGTGGGCGGGAGGGCTTGAGCAGTTCTTC. It specifies CASSQAWAGGLEQFF.

The chain carries TRBV6-6 and TRBJ1-5; TRBD1 is a possible D gene (6 bases). V was clipped by 6 bases and J by 1 base, with 10 bases between them. The CDR3 has 14 residues. Germline CDR1 MNHNY, CDR2 SVGAGI (reference sequence). Here the CDR3 reads CASRGQLSNQPQHF. The DNA of the CDR3 is TGTGCCAGCAGGGGACAACTAAGCAATCAGCCCCAGCATTTT.

The CDR3 DNA reads TGCAGTGCTAGGTCCCCGACTAGCGGGGGGGCCGTAACCAAAAACATTCAGTACTTC. Translating gives CSARSPTSGGAVTKNIQYF. The gene calls are TRBV20-1 and TRBJ2-4, with TRBD2 matching 14 bases. J lost 2 bases, V lost 3 bases, and 12 bases had no gene match. Germline V gene sequence: CDR1 DFQATT, CDR2 SNEGSKA (reference sequence). The CDR3 totals 19 residues.

This chain connects TRBV20-1 to TRBJ2-1; a weak D match, TRBD2 (6 bases). The J call may be faulty, since TRBJ2-7 better matches the DNA end. The CDR3 contains 13 residues. Germline CDR1 and CDR2: DFQATT and SNEGSKA (reference sequence). CDR3 in amino acids: CSAPTAGYNEQYF. CDR3 coding DNA: TGCAGTGCCCCGACAGCGGGCTACAATGAGCAGTACTTC.

The chain has TRBV6-6 and TRBJ2-7; no firm D call. This CDR3 comprises 13 residues. Germline CDR1 MNHNY, CDR2 SVGAGI (reference sequence). Trimming removed 5 bases at V and 4 bases at J, with 12 bases between. This chain's CDR3 is CASSDTTDYEQYF. The CDR3 DNA reads as TGTGCCAGCAGTGACACCACAGATTACGAGCAGTACTTC.

The V and J genes are TRBV24-1 and TRBJ2-3; D assignment may be TRBD1 or TRBD2 (5 bases each). CDR3 length equals 17 residues. CDR1 KGHDR and CDR2 SFDVKD come from the germline V gene. The V end was cut by 1 base, the J end by 2 bases, with 15 bases between. This CDR3 reads CATSDLFQGRNTDTQYF. The CDR3 DNA follows: TGTGCCACCAGTGATTTATTCCAGGGACGGAACACAGATACGCAGTATTTT.

This clonotype has a handful of counts. This rearrangement joins TRBV25-1 to TRBJ2-7; D is possibly TRBD1 (8 bases). The CDR3 consists of 16 residues. Per the germline V gene, CDR1 is MGHDK and CDR2 is SYGVNS. Trimming pared 4 bases from V and 2 bases from J, leaving 18 bases between. Here the CDR3 DNA reads TGTGCCAGCAGTGTGGGAGGGGACAGGTCTCCCTACGAGCAGTACTTC. It encodes CASSVGGDRSPYEQYF.

This clonotype was counted many times. The germline gene is not matched at one end of the junction; a read error may be the cause. The chain is built from TRBV25-1 and TRBJ2-3; D is unresolved. Germline CDR1 reads MGHDK; CDR2 reads SYGVNS. The CDR3 runs 15 residues. The CDR3 loop reads CASSLGGYKGDSQYF. In nucleotides, the CDR3 is TGTGCCAGCAGTCTCGGTGGATACAAAGGAGATTCGCAGTATTTT.